The entry below describes one TCR beta chain. Its antigen remains unknown. Sampled 1 year posttransplant, controls received myeloablative marrow transplants, methotrexate and a calcineurin inhibitor. The data are from a study of T cells after posttransplantation cyclophosphamide. Germline V gene data show CDR1 as WNHNN and CDR2 as SYGVQD (reference sequence). V was pared by 2 bases and J by 2 bases, with 1 base of the junction left unmatched. The CDR3 runs to 14 residues. Clones were read by immunoSEQ multiplex PCR, and TCRdb kept only the in-frame ones, dropping some. This table has 23,000 or so clones, 65% to 90% appearing once. Points from the study as a whole: TRB clonality was highly associated with recipient CMV seropositivity and reactivation. Blood and skin or GI T cell repertoires showed limited TRB overlap.

The J gene is TRBJ2-3, the V gene TRBV10-1, with 7 bases identical to TRBD1. The specimen was PBMCs, collected 362 days after allogeneic stem cell transplant with calcineurin inhibitor and methotrexate. This sequence was found in a female patient in her 30s who received an allogeneic stem cell transplant from an unrelated donor, was CMV-positive, and had acute and chronic GVHD. Some T cells may possibly be graft donor cells. The DNA of the CDR3 is TGCGCCAGCAGTGAGGGGACAGACACAGATACGCAGTATTTT. Its translation: CASSEGTDTDTQYF.